A single sample is the source of the 12 T cell receptor beta chains below, sequenced in a study of a mutant IDH1 vaccine in newly diagnosed glioma. Profiled with immunoSEQ multiplex PCR; TCRdb holds only in-frame clones, not every one. The sample holds 45,000 to 60,000 clones, about three quarters seen once. Described time point: week 5, during vaccination. Topical imiquimod accompanied each vaccine dose, which consisted of 300 ug of mutant IDH1 20-mer peptide. The antigens these receptors bind are not known. The sequenced sample was PBMCs, obtained from a glioma patient whose treatment included an IDH1 peptide vaccine. All receptors come from a man between 45 and 60 years old with glioma.

This rearrangement joins TRBV10-3 to TRBJ1-4; 8 positions match TRBD1. From germline, CDR1 is ENHRY and CDR2 SYGVKD. J was trimmed by 7 bases and V by 11 bases; bases with no gene match: 12. There are 14 residues in the CDR3. CDR3 nucleotide sequence: TGTGCCTCCTCAGGCCAGGGGGCAGGTGAAAAACTGTTTTTT. Amino acids: CASSGQGAGEKLFF.

The chain uses TRBV5-1 and TRBJ2-2; 9 positions match TRBD1. CDR1 and CDR2 (germline): SGHRS, YFSETQ. The CDR3 is 16 residues long. After removal of 4 bases from V and 6 bases from J, the junction contained 10 bases not matched to a gene. For the CDR3, the DNA is TGCGCCAGCAGCCGTCCGGGACAGGGAATATCCGGGGAGCTGTTTTTT. As protein: CASSRPGQGISGELFF.

This CDR3 is CASMGLEGGSGNTIYF. CDR3 in DNA: TGTGCCAGCATGGGGCTCGAAGGGGGATCTGGAAACACCATATATTTT. V and J are TRBV25-1 and TRBJ1-3; perhaps TRBD1 as D (6 bases). In germline, CDR1 is MGHDK, CDR2 SYGVNS. Trimming took 7 bases from V and 1 from J, leaving 17 bases between them. The CDR3 length is 16 residues.

V and J are TRBV13 and TRBJ2-2; 7 bases agree with TRBD2. The CDR3 spans 13 residues. V trimming: 4 bases; J trimming: 6 bases; junction bases outside the gene matches: 2. Germline-derived CDR1 and CDR2 are PRHDT and FYEKMQ (reference sequence). This CDR3 reads CASSSGLAGELFF. The CDR3 DNA is TGTGCCAGCAGCTCCGGACTAGCCGGGGAGCTGTTTTTT. Based on the CDR3 plus reference TRBV13 and TRBJ2-2, the full variable domain is AAGVIQSPRHLIKEKRETATLKCYPIPRHDTVYWYQQGPGQDPQFLISFYEKMQSDKGSIPDRFSAQQFSDYHSELNMSSLELGDSALYFCASSSGLAGELFFGEGSRLTVL.

This clone was recorded only once. The DNA for the CDR3 is TGTGCCAGCAGCCAAGAGGCAAGGGGCTCTGGAAACACCATATATTTT. As protein: CASSQEARGSGNTIYF. This rearrangement joins TRBV4-2 to TRBJ1-3, with TRBD1 as a possible D gene (5 bases). V shed 0 bases and J shed 0 bases, with 9 bases lying between them. The CDR3 has 16 amino acids. Germline V gene data show CDR1 as LGHNA and CDR2 as YNFKEQ.

This clone is termed medium-sized. Other nucleotide sequences from this sample produce the same CDR3. This sequence joins TRBV2 and TRBJ2-5, with 13 bases fitting TRBD2. Germline CDR1 SNHLY, CDR2 FYNNEI. The CDR3 is 15 residues long. V shed 6 bases and J 2 bases; nucleotides not matched to a gene: 3. The CDR3 nucleotides read TGTGCCAGCAGGGGGACTAGCGGGGCTCAAGAGACCCAGTACTTC. Translation: CASRGTSGAQETQYF.

The chain has TRBV14 and TRBJ2-3; D gene uncertain. V was shortened by 4 bases and J by 6 bases, with 11 bases between the two germline ends. In germline, CDR1 is SGHDN, CDR2 FVKESK. This CDR3 contains 13 residues. CDR3 sequence reads: CASSPRARDTQYF. CDR3 sequence (DNA): TGTGCCAGCAGCCCTCGGGCGAGGGATACGCAGTATTTT.

V gene TRBV5-6 combines with J gene TRBJ2-1; 8 bases align to TRBD1. Germline-derived CDR1 and CDR2 are SGHDT and YYEEEE. J gave up 12 bases and V 0 bases, and 8 bases lay outside the gene matches. This CDR3 is 14 amino acids long. In nucleotides, the CDR3 is TGTGCCAGCAGCTTGGGGACAGGGATTATTGGGCAGTTCTTC. Translating gives CASSLGTGIIGQFF.

This clone was counted only a few times. The chain links TRBV29-1 to TRBJ1-1; D unclear. The V end lost 7 bases, the J end lost 7 bases, and 10 bases lay between the germline ends. Germline V gives CDR1 SQVTM, CDR2 ANQGSEA. The CDR3 consists of 10 residues. The CDR3 loop is CSAGHGEAFF. Here the CDR3 DNA reads TGCAGCGCCGGGCACGGTGAAGCTTTCTTT.

V and J are TRBV30 and TRBJ2-5; the D gene could be TRBD1 or TRBD2 (5 bases each). V was cut by 0 bases and J by 3 bases, with 11 bases left in between. Germline loops: CDR1 GTSNPN, CDR2 SVGIG (reference sequence). This CDR3 has 14 residues. The CDR3 protein is CAWSVARGEETQYF. As DNA, the CDR3 is TGTGCCTGGAGTGTAGCGAGGGGAGAAGAGACCCAGTACTTC.

J is TRBJ1-4 and V is TRBV15; 7 bases fit TRBD1. CDR1 LNHNV and CDR2 YYDKDF come from the germline V gene (reference sequence). The CDR3 is 17 residues long. Losses at the gene ends were 1 base for V and 3 bases for J; bases not matched to a gene: 8. In DNA, the CDR3 is TGTGCCACCAGCAGAGGGTCAGGGGGAGGGTCTAATGAAAAACTGTTTTTT. Translating it yields CATSRGSGGGSNEKLFF.

The V gene is TRBV7-9, the J gene TRBJ2-3; D is perhaps TRBD1 or TRBD2 (6 bases each). Trimming pared 1 base from V and 4 bases from J, leaving 12 bases between. This CDR3 has 15 residues. CDR1 is SEHNR and CDR2 is FQNEAQ in the germline V gene (reference sequence). The CDR3 DNA is TGTGCCAGCAGCTTAGGGGGGGCCCGGGCAGATACGCAGTATTTT. Translation: CASSLGGARADTQYF. Variable domain in full (rest from reference TRBV7-9 and TRBJ2-3): DTGVSQNPRHKITKRGQNVTFRCDPISEHNRLYWYRQTLGQGPEFLTYFQNEAQLEKSRLLSDRFSAERPKGSFSTLEIQRTEQGDSAMYLCASSLGGARADTQYFGPGTRLTVL.